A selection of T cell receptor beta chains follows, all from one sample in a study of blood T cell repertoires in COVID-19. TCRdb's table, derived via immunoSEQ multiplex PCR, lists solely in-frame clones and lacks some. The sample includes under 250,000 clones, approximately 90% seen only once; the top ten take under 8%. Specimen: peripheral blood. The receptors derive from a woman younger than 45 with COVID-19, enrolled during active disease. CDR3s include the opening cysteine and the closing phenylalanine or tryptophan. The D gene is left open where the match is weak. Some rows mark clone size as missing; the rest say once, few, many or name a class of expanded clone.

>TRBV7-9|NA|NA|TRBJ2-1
TGTGCCAGCAGCATCGCCCACGCGGAAGGGAGTATGTTCTTC
CASSIAHAEGSMFF
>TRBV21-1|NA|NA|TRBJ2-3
TGTGCCAGCAGCAAAGTGGGAGCCACGGGCACAGATACGCAGTATTTT
CASSKVGATGTDTQYF
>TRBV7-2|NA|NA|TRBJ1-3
TGTGCCAGCAGCCCCGGGGGCTCTGGAAACACCATATATTTT
CASSPGGSGNTIYF
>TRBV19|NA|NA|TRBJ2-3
TGTGCCAGTAGTAGTCCGGAGGAGGTTTCAGATACGCAGTATTTT
CASSSPEEVSDTQYF
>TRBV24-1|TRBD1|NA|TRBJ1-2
TGTGCCACCAGTGATTTAGTGACAGGGGGCGTAGGCTACACCTTC
CATSDLVTGGVGYTF
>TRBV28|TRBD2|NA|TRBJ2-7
TGTGCCAGCAGTTTTTCTCTAGCGGGGCTTACCTACGAGCAGTACTTC
CASSFSLAGLTYEQYF
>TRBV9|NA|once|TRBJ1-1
TGTGCCACACAAACAGTGAACACTGAAGCTTTCTTT
CATQTVNTEAFF
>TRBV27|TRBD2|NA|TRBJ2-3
TGTGCCAGCAGTTTTTCCGGGGGGGGAGATACGCAGTATTTT
CASSFSGGGDTQYF
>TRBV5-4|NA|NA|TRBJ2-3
TGTGCCAGCAGCTTGGATCTTCGGGGCACAGATACGCAGTATTTT
CASSLDLRGTDTQYF
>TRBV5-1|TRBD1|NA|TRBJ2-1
TGCGCCAGCAACCATCCGGACAGGGGTAGGTATGAGCAGTTCTTC
CASNHPDRGRYEQFF
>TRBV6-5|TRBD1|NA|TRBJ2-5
TGTGCCAGCAGTTACTCGAAAGGGGGCCAGACCCAGTACTTC
CASSYSKGGQTQYF
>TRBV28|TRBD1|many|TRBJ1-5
TGTGCCAGCAGTTGGACAGGGGTCAATCAGCCCCAGCATTTT
CASSWTGVNQPQHF
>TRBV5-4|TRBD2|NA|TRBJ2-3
TGTGCCAGCAGCTCCCCCGGGACTAGCGGGGGTGGGAGGACAGATACGCAGTATTTT
CASSSPGTSGGGRTDTQYF
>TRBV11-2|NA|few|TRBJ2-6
TGTGCCAGCAGCGGGGAGACAGGTGTGGCCAACGTCCTGACTTTC
CASSGETGVANVLTF
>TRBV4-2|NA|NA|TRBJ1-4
TGTGCCAGCAGCCCTGGGTCCAGGGCAGGCGAAAAACTGTTTTTT
CASSPGSRAGEKLFF
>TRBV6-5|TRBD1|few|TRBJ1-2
TGTGCCAGCAGGGGGGACAGGGGGCTTGGCTACACCTTC
CASRGDRGLGYTF
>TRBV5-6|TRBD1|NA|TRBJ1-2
TGTGCCAGCAGCGGAAACAGGGGGCGAGACTATGGCTACACCTTC
CASSGNRGRDYGYTF
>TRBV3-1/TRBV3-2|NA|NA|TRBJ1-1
TGTGCCAGCAGCCAAGCGATGACAGACCTGAACACTGAAGCTTTCTTT
CASSQAMTDLNTEAFF
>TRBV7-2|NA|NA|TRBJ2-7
TGTGCCAGCAGCCAGCAGGGGCTCTCTTCCTACGAGCAGTACTTC
CASSQQGLSSYEQYF
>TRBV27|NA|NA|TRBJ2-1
TGTGCCAGCAGCAAATTCCTAGCAAATGAGCAGTTCTTC
CASSKFLANEQFF
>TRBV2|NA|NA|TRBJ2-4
TGTGCCAGCAGTACGCCAGGGGCGTGGAGCCTAGCCAAAAACATTCAGTACTTC
CASSTPGAWSLAKNIQYF
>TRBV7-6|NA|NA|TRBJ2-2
TGTGCCAGCAGCTTGAACTTACCCGGGGAGCTGTTTTTT
CASSLNLPGELFF
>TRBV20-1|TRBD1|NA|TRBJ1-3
TGCAGTGCTAGTACAGGGGGTGGGGGAAACACCATATATTTT
CSASTGGGGNTIYF
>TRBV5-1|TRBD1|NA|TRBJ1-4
TGCGCCAGCGGACAGGGAGATCTTGCAACTAATGAAAAACTGTTTTTT
CASGQGDLATNEKLFF
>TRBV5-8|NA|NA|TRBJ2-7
TGTGCCAGCAGCATCCATAGCGGTGACTACGAGCAGTACTTC
CASSIHSGDYEQYF
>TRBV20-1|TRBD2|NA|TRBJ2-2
TGCAGTGCTAGTCCCCAGCGGGAGAGATACGGGGAGCTGTTTTTT
CSASPQRERYGELFF
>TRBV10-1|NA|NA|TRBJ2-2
TGCGCCAGCAGTGAGGGGACACCTCGCACCGGGGAGCTGTTTTTT
CASSEGTPRTGELFF
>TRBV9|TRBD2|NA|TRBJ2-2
TGTGCCAGCAGCACACGACTAGCGGGGGGCTCCGCGAACACCGGGGAGCTGTTTTTT
CASSTRLAGGSANTGELFF
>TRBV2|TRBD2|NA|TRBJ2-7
TGTGCCAGCAGTGTTAGAGCGGGACGCGAGCAGTACTTC
CASSVRAGREQYF
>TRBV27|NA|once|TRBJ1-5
TGTGCCAGCACCCCGGAGGGAAGCAATCAGCCCCAGCATTTT
CASTPEGSNQPQHF
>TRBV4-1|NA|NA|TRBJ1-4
TGCGCCAGCAGCCAAGAAGCCCCGAGATCTAATGAAAAACTGTTTTTT
CASSQEAPRSNEKLFF
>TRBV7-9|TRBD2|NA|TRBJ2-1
TGTGCCAGCAGCTTAATAGCGGGAGGCGGCAATGAGCAGTTCTTC
CASSLIAGGGNEQFF
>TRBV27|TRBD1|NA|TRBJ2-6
TGTGCCACGAGGACAGGTCCATCTGGGGCCAACGTCCTGACTTTC
CATRTGPSGANVLTF
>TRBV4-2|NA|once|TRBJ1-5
TGTGCCAGCAGCCAAAACCGGGATTACAATCAGCCCCAGCATTTT
CASSQNRDYNQPQHF
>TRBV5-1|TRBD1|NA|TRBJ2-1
TGCGCCAAACGAACAGGGGTGGCCTACAATGAGCAGTTCTTC
CAKRTGVAYNEQFF
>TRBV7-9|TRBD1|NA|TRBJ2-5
TGTGCCAGCAGCAAACCGGGACAGGGGTCAGAGACCCAGTACTTC
CASSKPGQGSETQYF
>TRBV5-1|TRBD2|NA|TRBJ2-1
TGCGCCAGCAGGGCCGGGACTAGCGGGAGCAATGAGCAGTTCTTC
CASRAGTSGSNEQFF
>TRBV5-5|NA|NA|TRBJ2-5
TGTGCCAGCAGCTTGGTGGGGGGTCAAGGGCAAGAGACCCAGTACTTC
CASSLVGGQGQETQYF
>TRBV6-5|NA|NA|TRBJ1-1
TGTGCCAGCAGAAACATCAGGGAAGTCTACACTGAAGCTTTCTTT
CASRNIREVYTEAFF
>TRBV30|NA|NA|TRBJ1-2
TGTGCCTGGAGTCGAAGGACAACCGTCAACTATGGCTACACCTTC
CAWSRRTTVNYGYTF
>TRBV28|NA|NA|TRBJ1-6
TGTGCCAGCCTTGAGAGCTCCTATAATTCACCCCTCCACTTT
CASLESSYNSPLHF
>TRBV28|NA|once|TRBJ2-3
TGTGCCACCACGCAGGGTAGCACAGATACGCAGTATTTT
CATTQGSTDTQYF